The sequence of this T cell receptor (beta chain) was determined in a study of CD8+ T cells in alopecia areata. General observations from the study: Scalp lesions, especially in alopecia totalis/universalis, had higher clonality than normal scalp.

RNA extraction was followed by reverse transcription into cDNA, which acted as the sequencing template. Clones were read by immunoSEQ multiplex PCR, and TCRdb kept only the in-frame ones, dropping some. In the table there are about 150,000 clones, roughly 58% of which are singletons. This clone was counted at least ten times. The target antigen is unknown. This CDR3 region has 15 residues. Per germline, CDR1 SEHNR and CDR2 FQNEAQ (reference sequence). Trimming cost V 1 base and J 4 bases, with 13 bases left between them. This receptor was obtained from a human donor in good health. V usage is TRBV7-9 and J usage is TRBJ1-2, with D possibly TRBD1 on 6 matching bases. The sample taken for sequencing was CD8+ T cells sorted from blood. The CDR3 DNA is TGTGCCAGCAGCTTAGACCCGGGGGCGGCCTATGGCTACACCTTC. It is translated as CASSLDPGAAYGYTF.